These 22 T cell receptor beta chains originate from one sample sequenced in a study of T cell changes during pregnancy in multiple sclerosis. Data came from immunoSEQ multiplex PCR; TCRdb stores just in-frame clones and leaves some out. The sample lists about 97,000 clones, about 90% occurring once. This material consisted of peripheral blood, taken in the second trimester of pregnancy. The receptors shown here come from a female donor with multiple sclerosis, enrolled in a pregnancy study.

This chain links TRBV2 with TRBJ2-7; D may be TRBD1 (6 bases). Trimming removed 5 bases at V and 1 base at J, with 12 bases between. CDR3 length equals 14 residues. Germline CDR1 reads SNHLY; CDR2 reads FYNNEI. Here the CDR3 DNA reads TGTGCCAGCAGTTTTTACACAGGGTCCTACGAGCAGTACTTC. Translated, it gives CASSFYTGSYEQYF.

V and J are TRBV5-1 and TRBJ2-5; 10 bases align to TRBD2. The trim removed 0 bases at V and 4 bases at J, leaving 6 bases unmatched. Germline values: CDR1 SGHRS, CDR2 YFSETQ. The CDR3 extends over 16 amino acids. The CDR3 nucleotides read TGCGCCAGCAGCTTGGTGTCTAGCGGGAGTCGAGAGACCCAGTACTTC. Its translation is CASSLVSSGSRETQYF. Looking up the rest from reference TRBV5-1 and TRBJ2-5 gives the full variable domain: KAGVTQTPRYLIKTRGQQVTLSCSPISGHRSVSWYQQTPGQGLQFLFEYFSETQRNKGNFPGRFSGRQFSNSRSEMNVSTLELGDSALYLCASSLVSSGSRETQYFGPGTRLLVL.

V is TRBV5-1 and J is TRBJ2-3; 8 bases map to TRBD2. There are 15 residues in the CDR3. The trim removed 1 base at V and 3 bases at J, leaving 4 bases unmatched. The germline V gene has CDR1 SGHRS and CDR2 YFSETQ. The CDR3 coding sequence is TGCGCCAGCAGCTTGAGCGGGACTAGAACAGATACGCAGTATTTT. It codes for CASSLSGTRTDTQYF. Full variable domain (outside the CDR3, taken from reference TRBV5-1 and TRBJ2-3): KAGVTQTPRYLIKTRGQQVTLSCSPISGHRSVSWYQQTPGQGLQFLFEYFSETQRNKGNFPGRFSGRQFSNSRSEMNVSTLELGDSALYLCASSLSGTRTDTQYFGPGTRLTVL.

J is TRBJ1-1 and V is TRBV9; no firm D call. The CDR3 runs 15 residues. The germline CDR1 and CDR2 sequences are SGDLS and YYNGEE. The V end lost 2 bases, the J end lost 0 bases, and 11 bases lay between the germline ends. The CDR3 reads CASSVQPGMNTEAFF. The CDR3 DNA reads TGTGCCAGCAGCGTCCAGCCGGGGATGAACACTGAAGCTTTCTTT.

This rearrangement joins TRBV11-3 to TRBJ2-7, with a tentative D call TRBD2 (5 bases). Germline V lookup: CDR1 SGHNT, CDR2 YENEEA. The V and J ends lost 5 bases and 5 bases respectively, with 13 bases between them. CDR3 length equals 13 residues. The CDR3 DNA sequence: TGTGCCAGCAGCGCTAGCATGAGACACGAGCAGTACTTC. Translating gives CASSASMRHEQYF.

The genes are TRBV18 and TRBJ2-1; TRBD1 matches 8 bases. The CDR3 is made up of 12 amino acids. Germline trimming cut 2 bases from V and 13 bases from J; bases unmatched to any gene: 4. Per the germline V gene, CDR1 is KGHSH and CDR2 is LQKENI. The CDR3 coding sequence is TGTGCCAGCTCACCAATGGACAGGGACCAGTTCTTC. Protein: CASSPMDRDQFF.

V gene TRBV4-1 combines with J gene TRBJ2-7; D is perhaps TRBD1 (6 bases). V lost 6 bases to trimming and J lost 2 bases, with 17 bases between them. CDR3 length equals 15 residues. Germline CDR1 MGHRA, CDR2 YSYEKL. Here the CDR3 reads CASRQGPGHPYEQYF. CDR3 coding DNA: TGCGCCAGCAGACAGGGACCGGGACACCCCTACGAGCAGTACTTC.

The rearrangement joins TRBV5-4 to TRBJ2-1, with a weak D call TRBD1 (6 bases). The CDR3 length is 11 residues. Per germline, CDR1 SGHNT and CDR2 YYREEE (reference sequence). V lost 4 bases and J lost 10, with 9 bases in between. CDR3 nucleotides: TGTGCCAGCAGCCAAACAGGGGAGCAGTTCTTC. Protein product: CASSQTGEQFF.

The chain links TRBV28 to TRBJ2-4, with 11 bases fitting TRBD2. The CDR3 sequence is 16 residues long. Trimming at V came to 5 bases and at J to 0 bases, leaving 3 bases not matched to a gene. The germline gives CDR1 MDHEN, CDR2 SYDVKM. The CDR3 DNA is TGTGCCAGCAGTCTCGGGACTAGCGGAGCCAAAAACATTCAGTACTTC. Protein sequence: CASSLGTSGAKNIQYF.

The V gene is TRBV28, the J gene TRBJ2-7; 8 nucleotides match TRBD1. The CDR3 consists of 14 residues. V gave up 10 bases and J gave up 5 bases; unmatched junction bases: 13. CDR1 and CDR2 (germline): MDHEN, SYDVKM. This CDR3 reads CAIQGARKADEQYF. The CDR3 nucleotides are TGTGCCATCCAGGGGGCGCGGAAGGCCGACGAGCAGTACTTC. Complete variable domain (other parts from reference TRBV28 and TRBJ2-7): DVKVTQSSRYLVKRTGEKVFLECVQDMDHENMFWYRQDPGLGLRLIYFSYDVKMKEKGDIPEGYSVSREKKERFSLILESASTNQTSMYLCAIQGARKADEQYFGPGTRLTVT.

The V and J genes are TRBV7-9 and TRBJ2-7; 9 nucleotides match TRBD2. Germline loops: CDR1 SEHNR, CDR2 FQNEAQ (reference sequence). This CDR3 spans 14 amino acids. V lost 7 bases to trimming and J lost 3 bases; unmatched junction nucleotides: 7. The CDR3 coding sequence is TGTGCCAGCATCCCAGCGGGAGGACTCTACGAGCAGTACTTC. This translates into CASIPAGGLYEQYF.

The chain joins TRBV20-1 to TRBJ2-1; maybe TRBD1 (6 bases). The CDR3 length is 11 residues. The V end was cut by 6 bases, the J end by 10 bases, with 13 bases between. In germline, CDR1 is DFQATT, CDR2 SNEGSKA (reference sequence). CDR3 in amino acids: CSARRGGEQFF. The CDR3 region has the DNA TGCAGTGCAAGACGAGGGGGAGAGCAGTTCTTC.

The chain is built from TRBV27 and TRBJ2-2; 7 bases agree with TRBD2. V was clipped by 3 bases and J by 4 bases; unmatched bases: 8. The CDR3 totals 16 residues. Germline V gene lookup returns CDR1 MNHEY and CDR2 SMNVEV (reference sequence). The CDR3 bases are TGTGCCAGCAGTTTCCTAATGGGGGGGTTCACCGGGGAGCTGTTTTTT. Its translation: CASSFLMGGFTGELFF.

The genes are TRBV28 and TRBJ1-5; possible D gene TRBD1, 5 bases. The CDR3 contains 15 residues. Looked up from germline, CDR1 is MDHEN and CDR2 is SYDVKM. Trimming cost V 6 bases and J 7 bases, with 19 bases left between them. The CDR3, as DNA: TGTGCCAGCAGCTCCGGGTGGGGCCCACGGCAGCCCCAGCATTTT. Amino acid sequence: CASSSGWGPRQPQHF.

The V gene is TRBV9, the J gene TRBJ2-7, with D maybe TRBD2 (5 bases). The V end was cut by 0 bases, the J end by 0 bases, with 7 bases between. Germline V lookup: CDR1 SGDLS, CDR2 YYNGEE. The CDR3 is 14 amino acids. The CDR3 DNA reads as TGTGCCAGCAGCGTAGAAGGGAGCTCCTACGAGCAGTACTTC. Protein sequence: CASSVEGSSYEQYF.

The V gene is TRBV6-4, the J gene TRBJ1-3; D is undetermined. The CDR3 is 19 amino acids. CDR1 and CDR2 (germline): MRHNA, SNTAGT. V dropped 0 bases and J dropped 0 bases, with 18 bases sitting between them. The CDR3 nucleotides read TGTGCCAGCAGTGACTCGAATTGGGAGGGTGGGAGCTCTGGAAACACCATATATTTT. This sequence encodes CASSDSNWEGGSSGNTIYF.

The CDR3 protein is CASSSSTNSYEQYF. The CDR3 nucleotides are TGCGCCAGCAGCTCAAGTACTAACTCCTACGAGCAGTACTTC. This chain uses TRBV5-1 with TRBJ2-7, with D uncertain. V was shortened by 3 bases and J by 0 bases, with 10 bases between the two germline ends. CDR1 and CDR2 (germline): SGHRS, YFSETQ. The CDR3 totals 14 residues.

The gene calls are TRBV28 and TRBJ1-2; 10 nucleotides match TRBD1. Germline CDR1 reads MDHEN; CDR2 reads SYDVKM. After removal of 2 bases from V and 8 bases from J, the junction contained 8 bases not matched to a gene. The CDR3 has 15 residues. This chain's CDR3 is CASSLPGTGEGGYTF. For the CDR3, the DNA is TGTGCCAGCAGTTTACCGGGGACAGGGGAGGGCGGCTACACCTTC.

This sequence joins TRBV5-1 and TRBJ2-3, with 8 bases matching TRBD1. V was clipped by 0 bases and J by 4 bases; unmatched bases: 7. The CDR3 totals 16 residues. Germline V gene lookup returns CDR1 SGHRS and CDR2 YFSETQ. CDR3: CASSLAGQGGADTQYF. CDR3 DNA: TGCGCCAGCAGCTTGGCAGGACAGGGCGGGGCAGATACGCAGTATTTT.

The V gene is TRBV29-1, the J gene TRBJ1-5; perhaps TRBD1 as D (5 bases). CDR1 and CDR2 from the germline V gene are SQVTM and ANQGSEA. With 7 bases removed from V and 6 bases from J, the gap between germline ends came to 19 bases. The CDR3 spans 14 residues. The CDR3 loop is CSALEGALGQPQHF. CDR3 bases: TGCAGCGCTCTGGAAGGGGCGCTTGGTCAGCCCCAGCATTTT.

V and J are TRBV28 and TRBJ2-7, with TRBD1 matching 9 bases. CDR3 size: 16 residues. With 2 bases clipped from V and 4 bases from J, the junction kept 9 bases outside the gene matches. Looked up from germline, CDR1 is MDHEN and CDR2 is SYDVKM. This chain's CDR3 is CASSLRKGDRVYEQYF. The CDR3 DNA reads as TGTGCCAGCAGTTTACGTAAGGGGGACAGGGTTTACGAGCAGTACTTC.

The V gene is TRBV7-2, the J gene TRBJ2-3, with 13 bases that match TRBD2. V shed 5 bases and J 8 bases; nucleotides not matched to a gene: 7. CDR3 length equals 15 residues. Per germline, CDR1 SGHTA and CDR2 FQGNSA. The CDR3 is CASSLGLAGRGTQYF. In DNA, the CDR3 is TGTGCCAGCAGCCTGGGACTAGCGGGAAGGGGTACGCAGTATTTT.